This TCR beta chain was captured by sequencing in a study of technical replicates of blood from a handful of donors. Trimming left V 4 bases short and J 5 bases short, with 14 bases between. Germline values: CDR1 SQVTM, CDR2 ANQGSEA. The CDR3 is made up of 13 amino acids. TCRdb's table, derived via immunoSEQ multiplex PCR, lists solely in-frame clones and lacks some. The sample consists of tens of thousands of clones, approximately 83% of them appearing once. Sequencing input: PBMCs. This TCR was recovered from a human donor in good health. Some clones in this sample may be carry-over from other donors' samples. This chain uses TRBV29-1 with TRBJ1-1; D may be TRBD1 (5 bases). The CDR3 DNA is TGCAGCGTTGGGATGTCGGGGGGAACTGAAGCTTTCTTT. It codes for CSVGMSGGTEAFF.